Following are 27 T cell receptor beta chains from one sample sequenced in a study of cytomegalovirus exposure and HLA in healthy donors. In the PCR, 60 Vbeta and 13 Jbeta primers were used. Repertoires were generated with immunoSEQ multiplex PCR, while TCRdb's copy carries only in-frame clones and drops some. The sample lists 100,000 or so clones; 12% were seen once. The sequencing sample was made of PBMCs. The receptors derive from a man between 35 and 55 years old in good health and CMV-seropositive.

J is TRBJ2-5 and V is TRBV7-9; 8 bases fit TRBD2. CDR3 length: 17 residues. The V gene end was trimmed by 3 bases and the J gene end by 5 bases; junction bases not matched to a gene: 14. The V gene's germline CDR1 is SEHNR and CDR2 FQNEAQ (reference sequence). CDR3 loop: CASSFTYQREIRETQYF. The CDR3 region has the DNA TGTGCCAGCAGCTTCACCTATCAGCGGGAGATTCGCGAGACCCAGTACTTC.

This clone was detected only a few times. The chain links TRBV5-6 to TRBJ2-3, with 9 bases lining up with TRBD2. The CDR3 covers 16 residues. Germline-derived CDR1 and CDR2 are SGHDT and YYEEEE. Unmatched junction bases numbered 5, after V lost 1 base and J lost 2 bases. This CDR3 reads CASSLRLAGHTDTQYF. The CDR3 bases are TGTGCCAGCAGCTTGAGGCTAGCGGGGCACACAGATACGCAGTATTTT. Supplemented by reference TRBV5-6 and TRBJ2-3, the full variable domain reads DAGVTQSPTHLIKTRGQQVTLRCSPKSGHDTVSWYQQALGQGPQFIFQYYEEEERQRGNFPDRFSGHQFPNYSSELNVNALLLGDSALYLCASSLRLAGHTDTQYFGPGTRLTVL.

The gene calls are TRBV5-1 and TRBJ2-4; unclear D gene. Trimming stripped 1 base from V and 2 bases from J, with 7 bases between. There are 14 residues in the CDR3. Germline V gives CDR1 SGHRS, CDR2 YFSETQ. The CDR3 protein is CASSLMNSKNIQYF. The CDR3 DNA reads as TGCGCCAGCAGCTTGATGAACTCCAAAAACATTCAGTACTTC.

The rearrangement joins TRBV15 to TRBJ2-7; 12 nucleotides agree with TRBD2. This CDR3 has 15 amino acids. Germline CDR1 and CDR2: LNHNV and YYDKDF (reference sequence). With V trimmed by 5 bases and J by 5 bases, 7 bases remained unmatched. CDR3 bases: TGTGCCACCAGCGTACGACTAGCGGGAGTAAACGAGCAGTACTTC. This sequence encodes CATSVRLAGVNEQYF.

This clone was found a few times. The chain is built from TRBV19 and TRBJ1-1; D unresolved. Germline V CDR1 and CDR2: LNHDA, SQIVND (reference sequence). V lost 9 bases and J 1 base, leaving 3 bases between the germline ends. This CDR3 is built from 10 residues. This chain's CDR3 is CASGNTEAFF. The CDR3 nucleotides are TGTGCCAGCGGGAACACTGAAGCTTTCTTT.

This clone was recorded a few times. In nucleotides, the CDR3 is TGTGCCAGCAGTCCCCAAGCGGGAGTGTTTCGCGAGCAGTACTTC. Translation: CASSPQAGVFREQYF. This chain links TRBV27 with TRBJ2-7; TRBD2 agrees at 8 bases. This CDR3 region has 15 residues. Germline CDR1 is MNHEY and CDR2 is SMNVEV (reference sequence). V lost 5 bases and J lost 6; bases outside the gene matches: 12.

This clone was picked up a small number of times. The V call is TRBV7-2, the J call TRBJ2-7, with 10 bases lining up with TRBD1. This CDR3 spans 14 amino acids. Germline trimming cut 6 bases from V and 6 bases from J; bases unmatched to any gene: 8. Germline CDR1 SGHTA, CDR2 FQGNSA. CDR3 in DNA: TGTGCCAGCAGGCCTCCGGGACAGGGGTCCGAGCAGTACTTC. It translates to CASRPPGQGSEQYF.

The table lists this clone with a few counts. The rearrangement links TRBV5-1 to TRBJ1-1, with D perhaps TRBD1 (5 bases). Trimming pared 0 bases from V and 3 bases from J, leaving 15 bases between. In germline, CDR1 is SGHRS, CDR2 YFSETQ. The length of the CDR3 is 16 residues. This CDR3 is CASSLVGGRVDTEAFF. The CDR3 coding sequence is TGCGCCAGCAGCTTGGTCGGGGGGAGGGTGGACACTGAAGCTTTCTTT.

CDR3 in DNA: TGTGCCATCAGTGCTGCGGGAGATGGGGCAGATACGCAGTATTTT. Protein sequence: CAISAAGDGADTQYF. The rearrangement joins TRBV10-3 to TRBJ2-3, with TRBD2 matching 7 bases. CDR3 size: 15 residues. Unmatched junction bases numbered 8, after V lost 4 bases and J lost 4 bases. Germline CDR1 is ENHRY and CDR2 is SYGVKD.

A few counts support this clone. The V and J genes are TRBV7-9 and TRBJ2-5; possible D gene TRBD2, 6 bases. V lost 5 bases and J lost 4, with 20 bases in between. Germline lookup yields CDR1 SEHNR and CDR2 FQNEAQ (reference sequence). The CDR3 sequence is 16 residues long. CDR3 sequence: CASSLGKLGGIETQYF. The CDR3 DNA follows: TGTGCCAGCAGCCTGGGAAAACTGGGGGGAATAGAGACCCAGTACTTC.

The genes are TRBV19 and TRBJ2-7; TRBD2 might be the D (5 bases). In germline, CDR1 is LNHDA, CDR2 SQIVND (reference sequence). Between the trimmed V and J ends, which lost 3 bases and 1 base, there was a span of 10 bases. CDR3 length: 14 residues. The CDR3 region is CASSIGPGSYEQYF. The CDR3 nucleotides read TGTGCCAGTAGTATTGGTCCGGGGTCCTACGAGCAGTACTTC. Full variable domain (missing parts from reference TRBV19 and TRBJ2-7): DGGITQSPKYLFRKEGQNVTLSCEQNLNHDAMYWYRQDPGQGLRLIYYSQIVNDFQKGDIAEGYSVSREKKESFPLTVTSAQKNPTAFYLCASSIGPGSYEQYFGPGTRLTVT.

The V and J genes are TRBV10-1 and TRBJ1-1; D remains unclear. Germline loops: CDR1 WNHNN, CDR2 SYGVQD (reference sequence). Trimming removed 4 bases at V and 6 bases at J, with 18 bases between. This CDR3 comprises 15 residues. DNA of the CDR3: TGCGCCAGCAGTGCAGCGCTCGGGAACGCACCTGAAGCTTTCTTT. Translation: CASSAALGNAPEAFF.

The chain links TRBV19 to TRBJ2-2, with TRBD1 as a possible D gene (6 bases). The V gene's germline CDR1 is LNHDA and CDR2 SQIVND (reference sequence). V dropped 6 bases and J dropped 0 bases, with 17 bases sitting between them. This CDR3 has 17 residues. CDR3: CASRNRGQQTNTGELFF. CDR3 DNA: TGTGCCAGTAGAAATAGAGGACAGCAGACGAACACCGGGGAGCTGTTTTTT.

V usage is TRBV5-1 and J usage is TRBJ1-5; D is uncertain. Germline V gene data show CDR1 as SGHRS and CDR2 as YFSETQ. The CDR3 has 15 amino acids. Trimming shortened V by 0 bases and J by 2 bases, and 9 bases separated the two germline ends. CDR3 amino acids: CASSLGAGGNQPQHF. CDR3 DNA: TGCGCCAGCAGCTTGGGTGCAGGTGGCAATCAGCCCCAGCATTTT.

The chain combines TRBV11-2 with TRBJ2-2, with no clear D. This CDR3 is built from 14 residues. Between the trimmed V and J ends, which lost 1 base and 4 bases, there was a span of 7 bases. The V gene's germline CDR1 is SGHAT and CDR2 FQNNGV. CDR3 in amino acids: CASSLGVSTGELFF. The CDR3 DNA reads as TGTGCCAGCAGCTTAGGCGTGTCCACCGGGGAGCTGTTTTTT.

The V and J genes are TRBV5-5 and TRBJ1-1; D is uncertain. Germline V gene data show CDR1 as SGHKS and CDR2 as YYEKEE (reference sequence). With 4 bases removed from V and 0 bases from J, the gap between germline ends came to 7 bases. This CDR3 has 13 amino acids. The CDR3 DNA follows: TGTGCCAGCAGCCTAATCATGAACACTGAAGCTTTCTTT. Translated: CASSLIMNTEAFF.

This clone was seen only a few times. The chain has TRBV6-6 and TRBJ1-5; D is unclear. V lost 6 bases to trimming and J lost 5 bases, with 14 bases between them. Germline CDR1 reads MNHNY; CDR2 reads SVGAGI (reference sequence). The CDR3 consists of 14 residues. The CDR3 reads CASSLGREHQPQHF. DNA of the CDR3: TGTGCCAGCAGCCTAGGCCGGGAACATCAGCCCCAGCATTTT.

CDR3 loop: CASSIPGSYEQYF. As DNA, the CDR3 is TGTGCCAGTAGTATACCCGGCTCCTACGAGCAGTACTTC. This sequence joins TRBV19 and TRBJ2-7; the D is unclear. CDR1 is LNHDA, CDR2 SQIVND, per germline (reference sequence). Trimming cost V 2 bases and J 0 bases, with 5 bases left between them. CDR3 length equals 13 residues.

The chain joins TRBV19 to TRBJ1-2, with 7 bases fitting TRBD1. Germline assignment: CDR1 LNHDA and CDR2 SQIVND (reference sequence). CDR3 length: 15 residues. The V and J ends lost 3 bases and 4 bases, in that order; junction bases with no gene match: 8. The DNA of the CDR3 is TGTGCCAGTAGTATTCAACCGGGACAGAGCTATGGCTACACCTTC. This sequence encodes CASSIQPGQSYGYTF.

The V call is TRBV29-1, the J call TRBJ1-2; TRBD1 matches at 12 bases. V gave up 6 bases and J gave up 6 bases; unmatched junction bases: 5. CDR3 length: 13 amino acids. The germline CDR1 and CDR2 sequences are SQVTM and ANQGSEA. CDR3 residues: CSVGTGGADGYTF. The CDR3 DNA reads TGCAGCGTAGGGACAGGGGGCGCAGATGGCTACACCTTC.

This clone was seen more than once but under ten times. The chain is built from TRBV28 and TRBJ1-5; no firm D call. V was clipped by 9 bases and J by 4 bases, with 10 bases between them. In germline, CDR1 is MDHEN, CDR2 SYDVKM. This CDR3 region has 12 residues. This CDR3 reads CASELANQPQHF. CDR3 DNA: TGTGCCAGTGAACTCGCAAATCAGCCCCAGCATTTT.

This clone appeared a few times. The chain combines TRBV27 with TRBJ1-5; D is unresolved. Germline lookup yields CDR1 MNHEY and CDR2 SMNVEV (reference sequence). The CDR3 is 15 amino acids. V lost 4 bases, J lost 1 base, and 11 bases lay in between. CDR3 in DNA: TGTGCCAGCAGTTCCGGGGTTTGGAGCAATCAGCCCCAGCATTTT. Its protein is CASSSGVWSNQPQHF.

V is TRBV11-3 and J is TRBJ1-1; D gene unclear. From germline, CDR1 is SGHNT and CDR2 YENEEA. The CDR3 is 13 amino acids. Trimming stripped 5 bases from V and 3 bases from J, with 10 bases between. The CDR3 protein is CASSRRVDTEAFF. In nucleotides, the CDR3 is TGTGCCAGCAGCCGGAGGGTGGACACTGAAGCTTTCTTT.

This clone came up a few times. This chain joins TRBV4-1 and TRBJ2-5; TRBD1 aligns across 10 bases. Germline V gives CDR1 MGHRA, CDR2 YSYEKL. J was trimmed by 5 bases and V by 1 base; bases with no gene match: 7. The CDR3 sequence is 16 residues long. The CDR3 loop reads CASSQARQGAWETQYF. DNA for the CDR3: TGCGCCAGCAGCCAAGCCCGACAGGGGGCCTGGGAGACCCAGTACTTC.

The table lists this clone with a count of one. The chain carries TRBV5-1 and TRBJ2-4, with D tentatively TRBD2 (6 bases). Germline lookup yields CDR1 SGHRS and CDR2 YFSETQ. V lost 4 bases to trimming and J lost 6 bases, with 14 bases between them. The CDR3 has 14 amino acids. The CDR3 nucleotides are TGCGCCAGCAGCGCCGGGACTGGCGGAAACATTCAGTACTTC. Encoded protein: CASSAGTGGNIQYF.

This clone was seen a handful of times. The genes are TRBV30 and TRBJ2-7; weak D call: TRBD1 (6 bases). The CDR3 has 12 amino acids. The V end was cut by 5 bases, the J end by 7 bases, with 15 bases between. CDR1 and CDR2 from the germline V gene are GTSNPN and SVGIG (reference sequence). The CDR3 reads CAWGGDPVEQYF. The CDR3 DNA is TGTGCCTGGGGGGGCGACCCGGTAGAGCAGTACTTC.

The V call is TRBV5-1, the J call TRBJ2-2, with a tentative D call TRBD2 (6 bases). Germline V gene data show CDR1 as SGHRS and CDR2 as YFSETQ. The CDR3 is 15 residues long. The ends were cut back, 3 bases at V and 1 base at J, with 10 bases in the middle. The CDR3 nucleotides read TGCGCCAGCAGCTGGGGGGAGGAGAACACCGGGGAGCTGTTTTTT. Its translation: CASSWGEENTGELFF.